These T cell receptor beta chains were read from a single sample in a study of response to subunit inactivated influenza vaccine. TCRdb processed the RT-PCR reads anew with MiXCR; each CDR3 protein has one entry. The sample lists around 490,000 distinct CDR3 sequences, 7.6% occurring once. The sample here was PBMCs from blood, taken approximately 25 months after vaccination. The receptors originated from a man between 50 and 75 years old who received an inactivated influenza vaccine. Each CDR3 is given with its conserved first and last residue. The D gene is left open where the match is weak. Clone size is not always given. Where it is, it says once, few, many or a class for expanded clones.

v_gene,abundance,d_gene,j_gene,CDR3nt,CDR3aa
TRBV6-1,many,TRBD2,TRBJ2-1,TGTGCCAGCAGTGGGACTAGCGGGAGGGCTTACAATGAGCAGTTCTTC,CASSGTSGRAYNEQFF
TRBV20-1,many,TRBD1,TRBJ1-5,TGCAGTGCTCCGGACAGGGGAAGCTATCAGCCCCAGCATTTT,CSAPDRGSYQPQHF
TRBV5-1,many,TRBD1,TRBJ2-3,TGCGCCAGCAGCCGGGACAGTTCCACAGATACGCAGTATTTT,CASSRDSSTDTQYF
TRBV6-1,many,TRBD2,TRBJ2-1,TGTGCCAGCAGGGGGCTAGCGGCCACAAACAATGAGCAGTTCTTC,CASRGLAATNNEQFF
TRBV21-1,NA,NA,TRBJ2-3,TGTGCCAGCAGCAAACGTCAAGCGGGACAGGGCACAGATACGCAGTATTTT,CASSKRQAGQGTDTQYF
TRBV15,many,NA,TRBJ1-2,TGTGCCACCAGCAGAGACCTGACTTCCCACGGAGAAAAAGCTAACTATGGCTACACCTTC,CATSRDLTSHGEKANYGYTF
TRBV7-2,NA,TRBD2,TRBJ2-7,TGTGCCAGCAGCTTAGAGGCTAGCGGGATCGGGGAGCAGTACTTC,CASSLEASGIGEQYF
TRBV4-3,many,NA,TRBJ1-3,TGCGCCAGCAGCCAAGAGGCGGTCACGAGAAACACCATATATTTT,CASSQEAVTRNTIYF
TRBV10-3,NA,TRBD1,TRBJ1-6,TGTGCCATCACCGCGGGACAGAATAATTCACCCCTCCACTTT,CAITAGQNNSPLHF
TRBV4-3,NA,NA,TRBJ2-5,TGCGCCAGCAGCCAACCAAGTACAAAAGAGACCCAGTACTTC,CASSQPSTKETQYF
TRBV7-8,many,NA,TRBJ1-1,TGTGCCAGCAGCATCAGGGAGGGGCCGGGGACTGAAGCTTTCTTT,CASSIREGPGTEAFF
TRBV3-1,NA,TRBD1,TRBJ2-7,TGTGCCAGCAGCGCGAGTGACAGGGAAAACGAGCAGTACTTC,CASSASDRENEQYF
TRBV7-9,NA,TRBD2,TRBJ2-1,TGTGCCAGCAGCGCCACTAGCGGCCTCTCCTACAATGAGCAGTTCTTC,CASSATSGLSYNEQFF
TRBV5-1,NA,NA,TRBJ2-6,TGCGGCAGCAGCTTGGAGCTTTCTGGGGCCAACGTCCTGACTTTC,CGSSLELSGANVLTF
TRBV10-3,few,TRBD1,TRBJ1-2,TGTGCCATCAGCGGACAGGGGACTGGCTATGGCTACACCTTC,CAISGQGTGYGYTF
TRBV23-1,NA,TRBD1,TRBJ2-1,TGCGCCAGCAGTCCCGGACAGGGCTTTGACTACAATGAGCAGTTCTTC,CASSPGQGFDYNEQFF
TRBV5-1,NA,TRBD2,TRBJ2-5,TGCGCCAGCAGCTTCGGGACTAGCGGGGCACAAGAGACCCAGTACTTC,CASSFGTSGAQETQYF
TRBV9,NA,TRBD2,TRBJ2-2,TGTGCCAGCAGCGTAAGCGGGAGAGGCACCGGGGAGCTGTTTTTT,CASSVSGRGTGELFF
TRBV9,NA,NA,TRBJ2-1,TGTGCCAGCAGCCGTACCGGGCAGCGCGGCTACAATGAGCAGTTCTTC,CASSRTGQRGYNEQFF
TRBV29-1,many,TRBD1,TRBJ2-2,TGCAGCGCGGGACAGGGACCCACCGGGGAGCTGTTTTTT,CSAGQGPTGELFF
TRBV10-3,many,NA,TRBJ2-1,TGTGCCATCAGTGACTTACAGGACCGATACAATGAGCAGTTCTTC,CAISDLQDRYNEQFF
TRBV6-1,NA,NA,TRBJ1-5,TGTGCCAGCAATCCCGACAGACGCAATCAGCCCCAGCATTTT,CASNPDRRNQPQHF
TRBV29-1,few,TRBD1,TRBJ2-7,TGCAGCGTCGGGACAGCCGCCTACGAGCAGTACTTC,CSVGTAAYEQYF
TRBV29-1,many,TRBD2,TRBJ2-1,TGCAGCGCTCTGCGGGAGGGCCAATTATCGTTCTTC,CSALREGQLSFF
TRBV24-1,NA,NA,TRBJ2-5,TGTGCCACCAGTGATTTTCCCCCCCGGGGCAGTCGGGAGACCCAGTACTTC,CATSDFPPRGSRETQYF
TRBV30,once,NA,TRBJ1-4,TGTGCCTGGATGGCGGCCCCTGCAACTAATGAAAAACTGTTTTTT,CAWMAAPATNEKLFF
TRBV5-1,many,NA,TRBJ2-1,TGCGCCAGCAGCCCCCAGAAGCCTGGCAATGAGCAGTTCTTC,CASSPQKPGNEQFF
TRBV5-1,NA,TRBD2,TRBJ2-7,TGCGCCAGCAGCGGTGCTAGCGGGGTGACCTACGAGCAGTACTTC,CASSGASGVTYEQYF
TRBV15,few,NA,TRBJ2-6,TGTGCCACCAGCGCCGCCCTCTCTGGGGCCAACGTCCTGACTTTC,CATSAALSGANVLTF
TRBV7-2,many,NA,TRBJ2-7,TGTGCCAGCAGCCCGGGACATTCCTACGAGCAGTACTTC,CASSPGHSYEQYF
TRBV6-1,many,TRBD1,TRBJ1-5,TGTGCCAGCAGTGAACAGGGGGCAAGCAATCAGCCCCAGCATTTT,CASSEQGASNQPQHF
TRBV12-3/TRBV12-4,many,NA,TRBJ2-1,TGTGCCAGCAGTTTATTGGACCCTCAAGGCTACAATGAGCAGTTCTTC,CASSLLDPQGYNEQFF
TRBV3-1,NA,NA,TRBJ1-6,TGTGCCAGCAGCCAAGGGCGCTCCTATAATTCACCCCTCCACTTT,CASSQGRSYNSPLHF
TRBV15,few,TRBD1,TRBJ1-2,TGTGCCACCAGCACCGGGACAGGGAGCTATGGCTACACCTTC,CATSTGTGSYGYTF
TRBV14,few,TRBD1,TRBJ2-7,TGTGCCAGCAGCCAAGATCTATCACAGGGGGCCTACGAGCAGTACTTC,CASSQDLSQGAYEQYF
TRBV20-1,NA,TRBD2,TRBJ2-1,TGCAGTGCTAGTAGCCTAGCGGGGGTGGGTGAGCAGTTCTTC,CSASSLAGVGEQFF
TRBV28,NA,NA,TRBJ2-7,TGTGCCAGCAGTTTTATAGGACGGAATATCTACGAGCAGTACTTC,CASSFIGRNIYEQYF
TRBV7-9,NA,NA,TRBJ2-7,TGTGCCAGCAGCTCGCAAGGAACCTACGAGCAGTACTTC,CASSSQGTYEQYF
TRBV9,NA,TRBD2,TRBJ2-7,TGTGCCAGCAGCGTAGTAGCGGGAGGGCAGAACGAGCAGTACTTC,CASSVVAGGQNEQYF
TRBV20-1,NA,TRBD2,TRBJ2-7,TGCAGTGCCAAAGGGGGACTAGCGTTCCACGAGCAGTACTTC,CSAKGGLAFHEQYF
TRBV6-2/TRBV6-3,NA,NA,TRBJ2-5,TGTGCCAGCAGTCGCGCGGGGCGAGAGACCCAGTACTTC,CASSRAGRETQYF
TRBV11-2,few,TRBD2,TRBJ2-5,TGTGCCAGCAGCTCACGTGTAGGCGGGAGGTTCGAGACCCAGTACTTC,CASSSRVGGRFETQYF
TRBV12-3/TRBV12-4,many,NA,TRBJ2-1,TGTGCCAGCACCTCGGGGGCAGGGGCCTACAATGAGCAGTTCTTC,CASTSGAGAYNEQFF
TRBV5-1,NA,TRBD1,TRBJ2-2,TGCGCCAGCAGCTTGGGAGTAACCGGGACAGGGGACACCGGGGAGCTGTTTTTT,CASSLGVTGTGDTGELFF
TRBV28,few,NA,TRBJ2-1,TGTGCCAGCAGAACTCGGGCTAGCAACTACAATGAGCAGTTCTTC,CASRTRASNYNEQFF
TRBV6-2/TRBV6-3,NA,NA,TRBJ2-3,TGTGCCAGCAAGTCGGCCTCTAGCACAGATACGCAGTATTTT,CASKSASSTDTQYF
TRBV5-5,NA,TRBD1,TRBJ2-7,TGTGCCAGCAGCCGGGGACAGAGATACGAGCAGTACTTC,CASSRGQRYEQYF
TRBV28,NA,TRBD1,TRBJ2-7,TGTGCCAGCAGTTCCCAACAGGGGGCCGAGCAGTACTTC,CASSSQQGAEQYF
TRBV6-5,NA,NA,TRBJ2-7,TGTGCCACCGTTAAGGAGGGTAGACCCCCCTACGAGCAGTACTTC,CATVKEGRPPYEQYF
TRBV2,many,NA,TRBJ1-2,TGTGCCAGCGGTACAGGCTATGGCTACACCTTC,CASGTGYGYTF